These 10 T cell receptor beta chains were sequenced from one sample in a study of metastatic and nonmetastatic thyroid tumors. TCRdb re-called clones via MiXCR from the PCR reads. The data hold approximately 28,000 clones, with about 16% observed a single time. Ahead of thyroid surgery, no patient had received treatment of any kind. Material: blood. The receptors were gathered from a male donor with papillary thyroid cancer or a benign thyroid nodule (not recorded which). Some clones in this sample may be carry-over from other donors' samples.

This clone was seen at least ten times. The CDR3 reads CASFRRLAGSDTQYF. The CDR3 bases are TGTGCCAGCTTTAGGCGGCTAGCGGGGTCAGATACGCAGTATTTT. The chain employs TRBV11-1 and TRBJ2-3, with 9 bases that match TRBD2. CDR1 SGHAT and CDR2 FQDESV come from the germline V gene (reference sequence). After removal of 8 bases from V and 4 bases from J, the junction contained 10 bases not matched to a gene. The CDR3 loop spans 15 amino acids. The entire variable domain, with the rest obtained from reference TRBV11-1 and TRBJ2-3, is as follows: EAEVAQSPRYKITEKSQAVAFWCDPISGHATLYWYRQILGQGPELLVQFQDESVVDDSQLPKDRFSAERLKGVDSTLKIQPAELGDSAMYLCASFRRLAGSDTQYFGPGTRLTVL.

At least ten counts were recorded for this clone. This rearrangement joins TRBV6-1 to TRBJ1-5, with TRBD1 identical over 9 bases. The CDR3 totals 16 residues. The V segment lost 3 bases and the J segment 5 bases; nucleotides outside the gene matches: 8. The germline V gene encodes CDR1 MNHNS and CDR2 SASEGT. The CDR3 region is CASSDNRDRVHQPQHF. CDR3 coding DNA: TGTGCCAGCAGTGACAACCGGGACAGGGTACATCAGCCCCAGCATTTT.

This clone was observed many times. The chain uses TRBV9 and TRBJ1-1; no clear D. The CDR3 has 15 amino acids. Germline V gene data show CDR1 as SGDLS and CDR2 as YYNGEE. The V and J ends lost 3 bases and 1 base respectively, with 13 bases between them. CDR3 nucleotides: TGTGCCAGCAGCGAGGGAAATGCAGGGAACACTGAAGCTTTCTTT. It specifies CASSEGNAGNTEAFF.

This clone was observed at least ten times. V is TRBV7-8 and J is TRBJ1-1; D ambiguous. V was shortened by 1 base and J by 4 bases, with 7 bases between the two germline ends. The CDR3 contains 13 residues. Germline V lookup: CDR1 SGHVS, CDR2 FQNEAQ. The CDR3 nucleotides are TGTGCCAGCAGCTTAGGGCTGACCACTGAAGCTTTCTTT. This gives the protein CASSLGLTTEAFF.

This clone appeared many times. CDR3 sequence reads: CASSSTGVGPHEQYF. As DNA, the CDR3 is TGTGCCAGCAGTTCGACAGGGGTCGGGCCCCACGAGCAGTACTTC. The chain has TRBV27 and TRBJ2-7; 8 bases map to TRBD1. CDR3 size: 15 residues. Germline V gene data show CDR1 as MNHEY and CDR2 as SMNVEV (reference sequence). Germline trimming cut 4 bases from V and 5 bases from J; bases unmatched to any gene: 10.

This clone was observed a few times. CDR3: CASSPATSEYYNEQFF. The DNA of the CDR3 is TGTGCCAGCAGTCCCGCTACTAGCGAATACTACAATGAGCAGTTCTTC. V gene TRBV6-4 combines with J gene TRBJ2-1; TRBD2 matches 7 bases. Per germline, CDR1 MRHNA and CDR2 SNTAGT. CDR3 size: 16 residues. V shed 5 bases and J 3 bases; nucleotides not matched to a gene: 10.

This clone was seen repeatedly, ten times or more. This sequence joins TRBV5-1 and TRBJ2-2; a possible D gene is TRBD2 (5 bases). The CDR3 extends over 14 amino acids. The germline gives CDR1 SGHRS, CDR2 YFSETQ. V was clipped by 2 bases and J by 5 bases, with 10 bases between them. CDR3 DNA sequence: TGCGCCAGCAGCTTAATAACGGGGACCGGGGAGCTGTTTTTT. Translated, it gives CASSLITGTGELFF.

V gene TRBV7-8 combines with J gene TRBJ2-1, with a tentative D call TRBD2 (5 bases). Germline CDR1 SGHVS, CDR2 FQNEAQ. Deletions cut 6 bases from V and 2 bases from J, with 14 bases between. The CDR3 sequence is 15 residues long. For the CDR3, the DNA is TGTGCCAGCAGACGCCCGGGATCTACCTACAATGAGCAGTTCTTC. Translating gives CASRRPGSTYNEQFF.

This clone is labeled as medium-sized. The chain carries TRBV10-3 and TRBJ2-7; D perhaps matches TRBD2 (6 bases). The CDR3 loop spans 15 amino acids. Trimming cost V 6 bases and J 6 bases, with 21 bases left between them. CDR1 ENHRY and CDR2 SYGVKD come from the germline V gene. CDR3 DNA sequence: TGTGCCATCAGCGATGGGGGGAAGCTAGGTAGCGAGCAGTACTTC. Translated: CAISDGGKLGSEQYF.

At least ten counts were recorded for this clone. For the CDR3, the DNA is TGTGCCAGCAGTTACTGGGACATGACGACTGAAGCTTTCTTT. It codes for CASSYWDMTTEAFF. The gene calls are TRBV6-5 and TRBJ1-1, with D maybe TRBD1 (6 bases). In germline, CDR1 is MNHEY, CDR2 SVGAGI. This CDR3 is built from 14 residues. V lost 1 base and J lost 5, with 11 bases in between.